Listed here are 13 T cell receptor beta chains from one sample, sequenced in a study of CXCR3-negative and CXCR3-positive naive CD8 T cells. In preparing the TRB cDNA libraries, 5' RACE with UMI labels was used. TCRdb re-called the 5' RACE reads; one entry per CDR3 protein, DNA not given. The sample has about 130,000 distinct CDR3 sequences. The sequenced material came from naive CXCR3- CD8+ T cells from blood. Subset defined: CD45RO-CCR7+CD27+CD95- naive CD8+ T cells lacking CXCR3 (TNR3-). Receptors originate from a human donor in good health. Some clones in this sample may be carry-over from other donors' samples.

The V and J genes are TRBV10-2 and TRBJ2-7; TCRdb reports TRBD1, a call that lacks DNA to check it against. The germline gives CDR1 WSHSY, CDR2 SAAADI. The CDR3 totals 12 residues. The CDR3 here is CASARGLDEQYF.

CDR3 region: CSAQGIYNEQFF. The J gene is TRBJ2-1, the V gene TRBV20-1; TCRdb lists TRBD1, though no DNA is available to test this call. Germline V gene lookup returns CDR1 DFQATT and CDR2 SNEGSKA (reference sequence). The CDR3 runs to 12 residues.

This chain connects TRBV10-2 to TRBJ2-3. CDR1 WSHSY and CDR2 SAAADI come from the germline V gene. This CDR3 is 14 amino acids long. CDR3 sequence: CASSDDRHTDTQYF.

This chain links TRBV7-3 with TRBJ2-3; as DNA is missing, the TRBD1 call by TCRdb cannot be tested. This CDR3 is built from 13 residues. Germline CDR1 is SGHTA and CDR2 is FQGTGA. The CDR3: CASSSGQTDTQYF.

The chain's CDR3 is CSADERGGRYEQYF. The chain joins TRBV20-1 to TRBJ2-7; TCRdb's D call, TRBD2, is unchecked because there is no DNA. CDR1 is DFQATT, CDR2 SNEGSKA, per germline (reference sequence). The length of the CDR3 is 14 residues.

This chain joins TRBV9 and TRBJ1-1; TCRdb's assignment of TRBD1 cannot be checked, as there is no DNA. This CDR3 spans 15 amino acids. Per the germline V gene, CDR1 is SGDLS and CDR2 is YYNGEE. CDR3 region: CASSVGPGMNTEAFF.

The chain joins TRBV7-3 to TRBJ2-7. Germline V lookup: CDR1 SGHTA, CDR2 FQGTGA. The CDR3 consists of 13 residues. CDR3 in amino acids: CGSSHGTSYEQYF.

This chain connects TRBV5-1 to TRBJ2-7. The length of the CDR3 is 14 residues. Per the germline V gene, CDR1 is SGHRS and CDR2 is YFSETQ. CDR3 sequence reads: CASSLAGFGYEQYF.

The V and J genes are TRBV13 and TRBJ2-7; no DNA is available, so the TRBD1 call from TCRdb remains unchecked. The germline CDR1 and CDR2 sequences are PRHDT and FYEKMQ (reference sequence). The CDR3 runs 14 residues. CDR3 amino acids: CASSLDRAGTEQYF. Full variable domain (remainder filled in from reference TRBV13 and TRBJ2-7): AAGVIQSPRHLIKEKRETATLKCYPIPRHDTVYWYQQGPGQDPQFLISFYEKMQSDKGSIPDRFSAQQFSDYHSELNMSSLELGDSALYFCASSLDRAGTEQYFGPGTRLTVT.

V is TRBV9 and J is TRBJ2-5. Germline V gene data show CDR1 as SGDLS and CDR2 as YYNGEE. CDR3 length: 12 amino acids. Here the CDR3 reads CASSVGEETQYF.

This chain connects TRBV5-8 to TRBJ2-7; TCRdb designates TRBD2, a call that cannot be tested without DNA. Germline values: CDR1 SGHTS, CDR2 YDEGEE. The CDR3 extends over 17 amino acids. The CDR3 protein is CASSGGTSGRALDEQYF.

The V gene is TRBV15, the J gene TRBJ2-7; the TCRdb D gene call, TRBD1, has no DNA to confirm it. The CDR3 runs to 16 residues. The germline CDR1 and CDR2 sequences are LNHNV and YYDKDF (reference sequence). The CDR3 sequence is CATRNPSGTGPYEQYF. The full variable domain, completed using reference TRBV15 and TRBJ2-7, is DAMVIQNPRYQVTQFGKPVTLSCSQTLNHNVMYWYQQKSSQAPKLLFHYYDKDFNNEADTPDNFQSRRPNTSFCFLDIRSPGLGDTAMYLCATRNPSGTGPYEQYFGPGTRLTVT.

The rearrangement links TRBV3-1 to TRBJ2-1. Germline-derived CDR1 and CDR2 are LGHDT and YNNKEL (reference sequence). The CDR3 has 15 amino acids. CDR3 in amino acids: CASSQGDTSYNEQFF.